The 31 T cell receptor beta chains below were found in one sample sequenced in a study of early T cells in non-severe SARS-CoV-2 infection. TCRdb ran MiXCR on the 5' RACE reads and lists one entry per CDR3 protein. The sample has around 83,000 distinct CDR3 sequences, more than 10% seen once; the top ten hold nearly 4.5%. The source was whole blood, collected at baseline. All receptors derive from an adult who was a healthcare worker with PCR-confirmed SARS-CoV-2 infection or an uninfected control (not recorded which).

This clonotype was counted at least ten times. DNA for the CDR3: TGTGCCAGCAGTTTTTTTGGGACCTCCCGGGAGCAGTACTTC. Translating gives CASSFFGTSREQYF. This rearrangement joins TRBV28 to TRBJ2-7; D may match TRBD1 or TRBD2 (5 bases each). The CDR3 consists of 14 residues. Trimming took 3 bases from V and 7 from J, leaving 16 bases between them. Germline V CDR1 and CDR2: MDHEN, SYDVKM.

This clonotype came up a few times. The gene calls are TRBV28 and TRBJ2-7; no firm D call. The V gene's germline CDR1 is MDHEN and CDR2 SYDVKM. Deletions cut 4 bases from V and 9 bases from J, with 19 bases between. This CDR3 has 14 amino acids. The CDR3 nucleotides read TGTGCCAGCAGTTCAACGGCCCCCCTCGTAGGGCAGTACTTC. It encodes CASSSTAPLVGQYF.

The V and J genes are TRBV6-4 and TRBJ1-6, with a possible D match to TRBD1 (6 bases). The germline gives CDR1 MRHNA, CDR2 SNTAGT. The CDR3 extends over 18 amino acids. With 2 bases removed from V and 0 bases from J, the gap between germline ends came to 14 bases. Here the CDR3 DNA reads TGTGCCAGCAGTGACCGGGACATCTTAAACTCCTATAATTCACCCCTCCACTTT. Translated, it gives CASSDRDILNSYNSPLHF.

The chain links TRBV18 to TRBJ2-7, with 9 bases matching TRBD1. J lost 2 bases, V lost 4 bases, and 3 bases had no gene match. Germline V gives CDR1 KGHSH, CDR2 LQKENI. The CDR3 has 14 residues. The CDR3 loop is CASSRGTGTYEQYF. In DNA, the CDR3 is TGTGCCAGCTCACGAGGGACAGGGACCTACGAGCAGTACTTC. Together with reference TRBV18 and TRBJ2-7, the CDR3 gives the full variable domain: NAGVMQNPRHLVRRRGQEARLRCSPMKGHSHVYWYRQLPEEGLKFMVYLQKENIIDESGMPKERFSAEFPKEGPSILRIQQVVRGDSAAYFCASSRGTGTYEQYFGPGTRLTVT.

CDR3: CAWSVAQGNSPLHF. The CDR3 DNA reads as TGTGCCTGGAGTGTAGCGCAGGGAAATTCACCCCTCCACTTT. J is TRBJ1-6 and V is TRBV30; possible D gene TRBD1, 5 bases. V was shortened by 0 bases and J by 7 bases, with 10 bases between the two germline ends. Germline CDR1 is GTSNPN and CDR2 is SVGIG (reference sequence). The CDR3 loop spans 14 amino acids.

The V gene is TRBV18, the J gene TRBJ2-1; tentative D call: TRBD2 (6 bases). The length of the CDR3 is 17 residues. V lost 3 bases, J lost 5 bases, and 20 bases lay in between. Germline V gene lookup returns CDR1 KGHSH and CDR2 LQKENI. The DNA of the CDR3 is TGTGCCAGCTCACCCCTACCGGTTAGCGGAAGGGACAATGAGCAGTTCTTC. Translated: CASSPLPVSGRDNEQFF.

The gene calls are TRBV30 and TRBJ1-1; D is possibly TRBD1 (5 bases). V was cut by 0 bases and J by 3 bases, with 8 bases left in between. This CDR3 has 13 amino acids. CDR1 is GTSNPN and CDR2 is SVGIG in the germline V gene (reference sequence). CDR3 nucleotide sequence: TGTGCCTGGAGTGTGCGGGGGGACACTGAAGCTTTCTTT. It encodes CAWSVRGDTEAFF.

This clonotype was recorded a few times. The chain links TRBV7-8 to TRBJ2-3; a possible D gene is TRBD2 (5 bases). This CDR3 comprises 12 residues. Trimming took 11 bases from V and 3 from J, leaving 12 bases between them. Per the germline V gene, CDR1 is SGHVS and CDR2 is FQNEAQ. Here the CDR3 DNA reads TGTGCCTCCTCGAGGGTTACAGATACGCAGTATTTT. Protein: CASSRVTDTQYF.

The V call is TRBV7-9, the J call TRBJ1-3; unclear D gene. V was cut by 7 bases and J by 2 bases, with 12 bases left in between. This CDR3 has 14 residues. Per germline, CDR1 SEHNR and CDR2 FQNEAQ (reference sequence). CDR3 DNA: TGTGCCAGCACCCCCGCCAAGCCTGGAAACACCATATATTTT. Amino acids: CASTPAKPGNTIYF.

V gene TRBV18 combines with J gene TRBJ2-3; D possibly matches TRBD1 or TRBD2 (6 bases each). Germline values: CDR1 KGHSH, CDR2 LQKENI. The CDR3 runs to 16 residues. V was shortened by 3 bases and J by 2 bases, with 15 bases between the two germline ends. In nucleotides, the CDR3 is TGTGCCAGCTCACCGAATACCGGGGGCTCCACAGATACGCAGTATTTT. Translated, it gives CASSPNTGGSTDTQYF.

The CDR3 DNA sequence: TGCAGTGCTACGTGGAAGTCAGGGACCCAGTACTTC. This translates into CSATWKSGTQYF. This sequence joins TRBV20-1 and TRBJ2-5; no reliable D call. Per germline, CDR1 DFQATT and CDR2 SNEGSKA (reference sequence). The V gene lost 4 bases and the J gene lost 7 bases, with 13 bases spanning the gap. This CDR3 region has 12 residues.

Ten or more counts support this clonotype. The V call is TRBV6-4, the J call TRBJ1-6; no reliable D call. V was trimmed by 0 bases and J by 9 bases, leaving 12 bases between them. The CDR3 extends over 15 amino acids. Germline CDR1 reads MRHNA; CDR2 reads SNTAGT. The CDR3 protein is CASSDSIGLGSPLHF. CDR3 nucleotide sequence: TGTGCCAGCAGTGACTCGATAGGGTTAGGTTCACCCCTCCACTTT.

This clonotype was seen a handful of times. The chain uses TRBV9 and TRBJ2-3; TRBD1 aligns across 8 bases. Germline V gives CDR1 SGDLS, CDR2 YYNGEE. The junction had 6 bases not matched to a gene; V was cut back by 3 bases and J by 6 bases. The length of the CDR3 is 14 residues. CDR3 sequence: CASSEQTGADTQYF. CDR3 DNA sequence: TGTGCCAGCAGCGAGCAGACAGGGGCGGATACGCAGTATTTT.

This clonotype came up a few times. The chain carries TRBV9 and TRBJ1-1; maybe TRBD1 (5 bases). Germline-derived CDR1 and CDR2 are SGDLS and YYNGEE. V was trimmed by 4 bases and J by 0 bases, leaving 10 bases between them. The CDR3 length is 14 residues. The CDR3 reads CASSTDIMNTEAFF. CDR3 nucleotide sequence: TGTGCCAGCAGCACGGACATCATGAACACTGAAGCTTTCTTT.

This chain uses TRBV19 with TRBJ1-6; no definite D call. This CDR3 is 16 amino acids long. Germline V gene sequence: CDR1 LNHDA, CDR2 SQIVND (reference sequence). V gave up 5 bases and J gave up 4 bases, with 15 bases separating them. The CDR3 region has the DNA TGTGCCAGTAGTCCACTGACGGAAAAATATAATTCACCCCTCCACTTT. Translating it yields CASSPLTEKYNSPLHF.

This clonotype showed up just a few times. The V call is TRBV3-1, the J call TRBJ1-1; no definite D call. CDR3 length: 16 residues. The ends were cut back, 0 bases at V and 0 bases at J, with 11 bases in the middle. Germline V gives CDR1 LGHDT, CDR2 YNNKEL (reference sequence). The CDR3 protein is CASSQELPGLNTEAFF. In DNA, the CDR3 is TGTGCCAGCAGCCAAGAGTTACCCGGGTTGAACACTGAAGCTTTCTTT.

This chain connects TRBV20-1 to TRBJ2-3, with 10 positions matching TRBD2. V was pared by 5 bases and J by 9 bases, with 8 bases of the junction left unmatched. The CDR3 has 13 residues. In germline, CDR1 is DFQATT, CDR2 SNEGSKA (reference sequence). CDR3 nucleotide sequence: TGCAGTGCTGGACTAGCGGACAAAACCACGCAGTATTTT. This translates into CSAGLADKTTQYF.

This chain connects TRBV6-1 to TRBJ2-1, with D perhaps matching TRBD1 or TRBD2 (6 bases each). The CDR3 has 14 residues. The germline V and J ends were trimmed by 2 bases and 14 bases, with 19 bases remaining between them. CDR1 is MNHNS and CDR2 is SASEGT in the germline V gene. CDR3 in DNA: TGTGCCAGCAGTGAAATCATGGGGGGCAAGGGTGAGTTCTTC. As protein: CASSEIMGGKGEFF.

The chain couples TRBV7-9 to TRBJ1-2; weak D call: TRBD1 (5 bases). Germline V lookup: CDR1 SEHNR, CDR2 FQNEAQ (reference sequence). The CDR3 consists of 15 residues. V was clipped by 3 bases and J by 0 bases, with 11 bases between them. The CDR3 DNA sequence: TGTGCCAGCAGCTTTTGGACAACTACTAACTATGGCTACACCTTC. Encoded protein: CASSFWTTTNYGYTF.

This clonotype was seen only a few times. The chain recombines TRBV7-8 with TRBJ2-1; 8 positions match TRBD2. The germline V gene has CDR1 SGHVS and CDR2 FQNEAQ. V lost 0 bases to trimming and J lost 0 bases; unmatched junction nucleotides: 7. The CDR3 is 18 amino acids. CDR3: CASSLAALAGSSYNEQFF. CDR3 sequence (DNA): TGTGCCAGCAGCTTAGCGGCTTTAGCGGGGAGCTCCTACAATGAGCAGTTCTTC.

This clonotype turned up a few times. The chain is built from TRBV5-1 and TRBJ2-5; TRBD1 might be the D (7 bases). The CDR3 runs 15 residues. Trimming took 4 bases from V and 2 from J, leaving 15 bases between them. CDR1 SGHRS and CDR2 YFSETQ come from the germline V gene. CDR3 DNA sequence: TGCGCCAGCAGCCACGGAGGGACAGTGCAAGAGACCCAGTACTTC. It encodes CASSHGGTVQETQYF.

The table lists this clonotype with many counts. The chain recombines TRBV9 with TRBJ2-7; tentative D call: TRBD2 (7 bases). Germline-derived CDR1 and CDR2 are SGDLS and YYNGEE. The CDR3 contains 17 residues. V gave up 4 bases and J gave up 5 bases, with 25 bases separating them. CDR3: CASSPRVSPRGANEQYF. CDR3 nucleotide sequence: TGTGCCAGCAGCCCCCGGGTGTCTCCCCGGGGGGCGAACGAGCAGTACTTC.

The chain joins TRBV5-1 to TRBJ1-2, with unresolved D. Trimming pared 4 bases from V and 4 bases from J, leaving 14 bases between. Germline CDR1 and CDR2: SGHRS and YFSETQ. This CDR3 has 14 amino acids. The CDR3 DNA reads as TGCGCCAGCAGCCCGAACAACCTCTTCTATGGCTACACCTTC. Its protein product is CASSPNNLFYGYTF.

This clonotype showed up just a few times. This chain connects TRBV12-3 or TRBV12-4 to TRBJ2-2, with 7 bases matching TRBD2. The CDR3 runs 17 residues. V shed 7 bases, J shed 8 bases, and the junction held 19 bases outside the gene matches. CDR3 DNA sequence: TGTGCCAGCACCCCCCGTCTCCGACTAGCCCTGGGGGGGGAGCTGTTTTTT. This gives the protein CASTPRLRLALGGELFF.

The chain is built from TRBV19 and TRBJ1-4; D not certain. V was pared by 6 bases and J by 3 bases, with 14 bases between. Germline V gene lookup returns CDR1 LNHDA and CDR2 SQIVND (reference sequence). This CDR3 is 15 amino acids long. CDR3 protein: CASRSPRTANEKLFF. DNA of the CDR3: TGTGCCAGTAGATCGCCGCGGACGGCTAATGAAAAACTGTTTTTT.

This clonotype was counted between two and nine times. The CDR3: CSARQVAGGSGLNEQFF. The CDR3 nucleotides are TGCAGTGCTAGACAGGTAGCGGGGGGAAGTGGCTTAAATGAGCAGTTCTTC. The rearrangement joins TRBV20-1 to TRBJ2-1; 10 nucleotides line up with TRBD2. This CDR3 has 17 amino acids. Germline CDR1 and CDR2: DFQATT and SNEGSKA (reference sequence). With 2 bases clipped from V and 7 bases from J, the junction kept 14 bases outside the gene matches.

In this sample, this clonotype turned up a few times. The V and J genes are TRBV2 and TRBJ1-2, with D maybe TRBD1 (5 bases). Per the germline V gene, CDR1 is SNHLY and CDR2 is FYNNEI. The V end was cut by 11 bases, the J end by 0 bases, with 19 bases between. CDR3 length: 15 amino acids. DNA of the CDR3: TGTGCCTGCAAGGTTGGAGGGACGGCTAACTATGGCTACACCTTC. Amino acids: CACKVGGTANYGYTF.

V is TRBV29-1 and J is TRBJ2-3; TRBD2 aligns across 8 bases. The germline gives CDR1 SQVTM, CDR2 ANQGSEA. V was clipped by 3 bases and J by 2 bases; unmatched bases: 7. This CDR3 has 15 residues. Written as DNA, the CDR3 is TGCAGCGTTGATGGGGTAGCGGGGCACACAGATACGCAGTATTTT. It yields the protein CSVDGVAGHTDTQYF.

This clonotype was observed a handful of times. This chain joins TRBV6-2 or TRBV6-3 and TRBJ1-1; D is undetermined. Germline V gene lookup returns CDR1 MNHEY and CDR2 SVGEGT. The CDR3 totals 13 residues. Trimming removed 5 bases from V and 4 bases from J, with 11 bases in between. CDR3 sequence (DNA): TGTGCCAGCAGTCTTGACCCGAGCACTGAAGCTTTCTTT. Residues: CASSLDPSTEAFF.

This clonotype was seen more than once but under ten times. The V gene is TRBV9, the J gene TRBJ1-6; weak D call: TRBD1 (5 bases). Trimming stripped 0 bases from V and 6 bases from J, with 10 bases between. The V gene's germline CDR1 is SGDLS and CDR2 YYNGEE. The CDR3 extends over 15 amino acids. The CDR3 coding sequence is TGTGCCAGCAGCGTAGACGGGGGTCGTAATTCACCCCTCCACTTT. Translated: CASSVDGGRNSPLHF.

Many counts were recorded for this clonotype. This rearrangement joins TRBV7-2 to TRBJ1-1; no firm D call. Trimming stripped 6 bases from V and 0 bases from J, with 14 bases between. The CDR3 has 15 residues. CDR1 and CDR2 from the germline V gene are SGHTA and FQGNSA. The CDR3 DNA is TGTGCCAGCAGACTTACAGAGGTCATGAACACTGAAGCTTTCTTT. Amino acid sequence: CASRLTEVMNTEAFF.